This TCR beta chain originates from a study of graft-versus-host responses after intestinal transplantation. Study-level findings and limits: Marrow from the recipient contained GvH clones, some of which had appeared first in ileum or blood.

This CDR3 region has 14 residues. The V and J ends lost 0 bases and 3 bases respectively, with 7 bases between them. In germline, CDR1 is SGDLS, CDR2 YYNGEE. In the case of this clone: Its antigen is currently unknown.

Assay used: immunoSEQ multiplex PCR; TCRdb lists only in-frame clones, some missing. Of approximately 8,900 clones in the sample, 60% to 70% were seen once. The starting material, graft tissue, was processed to release intraepithelial and lamina propria lymphocytes. The chain has TRBV9 and TRBJ1-5; D possibly corresponds to TRBD1 (6 bases). This sample comprised ileum tissue, obtained about 460 days after transplant. The sequence was collected from a human patient who received an intestinal transplant, so some T cells may come from the graft donor. DNA for the CDR3: TGTGCCAGCAGCGTAGGGGACACCAATCAGCCCCAGCATTTT. Protein sequence: CASSVGDTNQPQHF.